This T cell receptor (beta chain) was identified in a study of CD8 T cells in Susac syndrome. As for the study in general: At the time of blood draw, patients with Susac syndrome were therapy-naive, receiving corticosteroids, or receiving intravenous immunoglobulin alone.

Reverse transcription of roughly 0.5 to 1 ug RNA was performed with random hexamers. By means of immunoSEQ multiplex PCR, TCR beta CDR3 spanning 54 Vbeta and 13 Jbeta underwent amplification. TCRdb analysed the immunoSEQ multiplex PCR reads with MiXCR anew, one entry per CDR3 protein. The repertoire consists of 100,000 or so distinct CDR3 sequences, with about 95% occurring once and the leading ten covering 0.3% to 0.35%. Germline values: CDR1 SGHRS, CDR2 YFSETQ. Between the trimmed V and J ends, which lost 2 bases and 6 bases, there was a span of 19 bases. The CDR3 length is 16 residues. The authors carried out high-throughput sequencing of TCR beta. They applied it to CD8+ and CD4+ T cells obtained from blood.

The specimen was CD8+ T cells from PBMCs. This sequence joins TRBV5-1 and TRBJ2-3, with D perhaps TRBD1 or TRBD2 (6 bases each). The clonotype was recovered from a human donor with Susac syndrome. Written as DNA, the CDR3 is TGCGCCAGCAGCTTAGGAGGGACAAAACATGTCGATACGCAGTATTTT. This sequence encodes CASSLGGTKHVDTQYF.